This TCR beta chain was identified during a study of shared clonotypes between healthy human individuals. The CDR3 has 14 residues. CDR1 MNHEY and CDR2 SMNVEV come from the germline V gene (reference sequence). V was cut by 5 bases and J by 4 bases, with 14 bases left in between. Remarks on this clone: Its antigen is still unknown.

General observations from the study: Genetic and exposure-history diversity was limited by the small donor number.

TCRdb's table, derived via immunoSEQ multiplex PCR, lists solely in-frame clones and lacks some. The sample lists about 2 million clones; over 85% were seen once. The chain is built from TRBV27 and TRBJ1-2; D not certain. Sequencing used naive CD4+ T cells sorted from blood. Subset specified: CD45RA+ positively selected. This TCR came from a man aged 18 to 29 in good health. In DNA, the CDR3 is TGTGCCAGCAGTGACGGACGGACGGGCTATGGCTACACCTTC. It specifies CASSDGRTGYGYTF.